The rows below give T cell receptor beta chains drawn from one sample of a study of T cells in Graves' hyperthyroidism and ophthalmopathy. TCRdb itself ran the multiplex PCR reads through MiXCR, one entry per CDR3 protein. The sample contains under 350,000 distinct CDR3 sequences, 21% of which appear only once. The sample taken for sequencing was blood. All receptors derive from a woman between 50 and 59 years old with Graves' hyperthyroidism. CDR3s leave out the opening cysteine and the closing phenylalanine or tryptophan. The D gene is left open where the match is weak.

CDR3 length	V gene	J gene	D gene	CDR3 protein
13	TRBV3-1	TRBJ2-3	TRBD2	ASSQGGLARDTQY
12	TRBV2	TRBJ1-5	TRBD1	ASSYDRVNQPQH
10	TRBV7-3	TRBJ1-5	-	DREGDNQPQH
11	TRBV24-1	TRBJ1-1	TRBD1	ATSDPGQGKAF
11	TRBV12-3/TRBV12-4	TRBJ1-2	TRBD1	ASSLTGAYGYT
11	TRBV7-3	TRBJ2-5	-	ASSSQGGETQY
11	TRBV28	TRBJ1-2	-	ASSLSFGSGYT
11	TRBV12-3/TRBV12-4	TRBJ1-2	-	ASSLLRGYGYT
13	TRBV28	TRBJ2-1	TRBD2	ASSLLGTSANEQF
11	TRBV24-1	TRBJ2-7	-	ATSDLGSYEQY
11	TRBV7-3	TRBJ2-5	TRBD1	ASGTGRAETQY
16	TRBV10-2	TRBJ2-5	TRBD2	ASSALAGTSGGKETQY
13	TRBV2	TRBJ2-7	TRBD1	ASSVAGQGSYEQY
12	TRBV7-8	TRBJ1-6	-	ASSRRREDSPLH
13	TRBV5-6	TRBJ1-4	-	ASSLGHTTNEKLF
14	TRBV28	TRBJ1-2	-	ASTPPHLHRNYGYT
13	TRBV28	TRBJ1-1	TRBD1	ASSAPYRGGTEAF
12	TRBV24-1	TRBJ1-5	-	ATSDLASNQPQH